This T cell receptor (beta chain) was observed in a study of cytomegalovirus exposure and HLA in healthy donors. General study findings and limits: Researchers had no immune exposure information except CMV serostatus available.

Per germline, CDR1 SGDLS and CDR2 YYNGEE. V was clipped by 4 bases and J by 0 bases, with 14 bases between them. There are 15 residues in the CDR3. About this clone: Its antigen is still unknown.

Use of 60 Vbeta and 13 Jbeta primers characterized the PCR. Assay: immunoSEQ multiplex PCR; the TCRdb copy retains only in-frame clones and omits some. The table records 96,000 or so clones, roughly 79% of them present only once. The origin of this receptor is a female donor in good health and CMV-seropositive. The chain joins TRBV9 to TRBJ2-7, with D perhaps matching TRBD1 (6 bases). Input material: PBMCs. The CDR3: CASSRGGHVSYEQYF. The CDR3 DNA reads TGTGCCAGCAGCCGTGGGGGACATGTCTCCTACGAGCAGTACTTC. The full variable domain, its missing parts supplied by reference TRBV9 and TRBJ2-7, is DSGVTQTPKHLITATGQRVTLRCSPRSGDLSVYWYQQSLDQGLQFLIQYYNGEERAKGNILERFSAQQFPDLHSELNLSSLELGDSALYFCASSRGGHVSYEQYFGPGTRLTVT.